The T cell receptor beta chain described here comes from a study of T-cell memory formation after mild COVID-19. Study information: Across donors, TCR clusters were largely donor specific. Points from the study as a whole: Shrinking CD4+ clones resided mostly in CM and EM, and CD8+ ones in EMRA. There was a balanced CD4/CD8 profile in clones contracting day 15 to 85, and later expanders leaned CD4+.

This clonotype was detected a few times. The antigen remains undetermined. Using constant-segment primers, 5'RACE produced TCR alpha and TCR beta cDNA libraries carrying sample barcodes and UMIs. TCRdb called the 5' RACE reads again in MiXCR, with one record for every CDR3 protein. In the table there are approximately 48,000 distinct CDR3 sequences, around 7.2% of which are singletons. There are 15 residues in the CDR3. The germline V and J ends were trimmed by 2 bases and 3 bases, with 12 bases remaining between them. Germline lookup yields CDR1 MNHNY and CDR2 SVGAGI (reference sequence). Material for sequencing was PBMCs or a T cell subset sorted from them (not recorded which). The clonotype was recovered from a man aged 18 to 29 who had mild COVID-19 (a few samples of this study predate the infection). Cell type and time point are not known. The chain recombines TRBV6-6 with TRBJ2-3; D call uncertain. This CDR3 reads CASSYEWGSTDTQYF. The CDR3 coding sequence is TGTGCCAGCAGTTACGAGTGGGGATCGACAGATACGCAGTATTTT.